These T cell receptor beta chains were read from a single sample in a study of T cell responses to AZD1222 COVID-19 vaccine. Libraries were prepared by immunoSEQ multiplex PCR; TCRdb keeps only in-frame clonotypes and omits some of them. The table records about 180,000 clones, 80% to 90% of them present only once. Sequencing was performed on peripheral blood, taken 28 days after the second AZD1222 dose. Every receptor here comes from an adult who received the AZD1222 COVID-19 vaccine. Each CDR3 is given with its conserved first and last residue. The order of the fields is D gene, clone size, J gene, V gene, CDR3 length, CDR3 protein, CDR3 DNA. D genes are given only for firm matches. A clone size is listed for some rows: how often the clone was seen (once, few, many), or a class if it is expanded.

>-|-|TRBJ2-2|TRBV2|13
CASSATGGGELFF
TGTGCCAGCAGCGCGACAGGAGGCGGGGAGCTGTTTTTT
>-|-|TRBJ1-1|TRBV30|16
CAWRDLAGLMNTEAFF
TGTGCCTGGAGGGACTTGGCGGGACTTATGAACACTGAAGCTTTCTTT
>-|-|TRBJ2-1|TRBV5-1|14
CASSWDGRYNEQFF
TGCGCCAGCAGCTGGGACGGAAGATACAATGAGCAGTTCTTC
>TRBD2|-|TRBJ2-2|TRBV7-7|16
CASSRASGGGAGELFF
TGTGCTAGCAGCCGAGCTAGCGGGGGAGGGGCCGGGGAGCTGTTTTTT
>TRBD2|-|TRBJ2-3|TRBV7-2|16
CASSLISGRGGDTQYF
TGTGCCAGCAGCTTGATCTCCGGGCGGGGGGGAGATACGCAGTATTTT
>-|-|TRBJ1-1|TRBV6-5|14
CASKSGTLYAEAFF
TGTGCCAGCAAATCCGGGACCCTCTACGCTGAAGCTTTCTTT
>TRBD1|once|TRBJ2-2|TRBV5-6|16
CASSRTRDRNTGELFF
TGTGCCAGCAGCCGAACCAGGGACAGAAACACCGGGGAGCTGTTTTTT
>TRBD2|-|TRBJ2-1|TRBV25-1|14
CASSVAGGYNEQFF
TGTGCCAGCAGTGTAGCGGGGGGTTACAATGAGCAGTTCTTC
>TRBD2|-|TRBJ2-7|TRBV6-1|16
CASSEATSGGAFEQYF
TGTGCCAGCAGTGAAGCGACTAGCGGGGGGGCCTTCGAGCAGTACTTC
>TRBD1|few|TRBJ1-5|TRBV2|13
CASRDRGYQPQHF
TGTGCCAGCAGGGACAGGGGCTATCAGCCCCAGCATTTT
>-|-|TRBJ1-2|TRBV2|16
CASSAAGVPFDYGYTF
TGTGCCAGCAGTGCGGCCGGAGTCCCGTTTGACTATGGCTACACCTTC
>-|-|TRBJ2-7|TRBV14|16
CASSQGPAVSSYEQYF
TGTGCCAGCAGCCAAGGGCCAGCGGTTAGCTCCTACGAGCAGTACTTC
>-|-|TRBJ1-5|TRBV7-2|15
CASMPDSARHQPQHF
TGTGCCAGCATGCCGGACAGCGCGAGGCATCAGCCCCAGCATTTT
>-|-|TRBJ2-2|TRBV24-1|15
CATSDLPPYTGELFF
TGTGCCACCAGTGATCTCCCCCCCTACACCGGGGAGCTGTTTTTT
>TRBD1|few|TRBJ2-7|TRBV6-5|14
CASSYSTGGSEQYF
TGTGCCAGCAGTTACTCGACAGGGGGTAGCGAGCAGTACTTC
>TRBD1|-|TRBJ1-2|TRBV6-5|14
CANTRVGQGAFYTF
TGTGCCAACACAAGAGTGGGACAGGGGGCCTTCTACACCTTC
>-|-|TRBJ2-7|TRBV5-4|16
CASSFGGGGGVYEQYF
TGTGCCAGCAGCTTCGGCGGGGGAGGGGGCGTATACGAGCAGTACTTC
>-|-|TRBJ2-2|TRBV7-8|14
CASSLNGRTGELFF
TGTGCCAGCAGCTTGAACGGAAGGACCGGGGAGCTGTTTTTT
>-|-|TRBJ2-1|TRBV20-1|8
CSATQQFF
TGCAGTGCCACCCAGCAGTTCTTC
>TRBD2|-|TRBJ2-1|TRBV30|15
CAWGNGLAGYNEQFF
TGTGCCTGGGGAAATGGACTAGCGGGGTACAATGAGCAGTTCTTC
>-|-|TRBJ1-5|TRBV19|16
CASSIVGRTSNQPQHF
TGTGCCAGTAGTATAGTTGGCAGGACCAGCAATCAGCCCCAGCATTTT
>TRBD1|-|TRBJ1-2|TRBV19|16
CASSIDSTGVGYGYTF
TGTGCCAGTAGTATAGATTCGACAGGGGTTGGCTATGGCTACACCTTC
>TRBD1|few|TRBJ1-4|TRBV19|14
CASRGQEVYEKLFF
TGTGCCAGTAGAGGACAGGAAGTGTACGAAAAACTGTTTTTT
>-|few|TRBJ1-1|TRBV9|13
CASSVLMNTEAFF
TGTGCCAGCAGCGTCCTCATGAACACTGAAGCTTTCTTT
>TRBD2|-|TRBJ2-7|TRBV18|15
CASSRLAGEPSEQYF
TGTGCCAGCTCACGACTAGCGGGGGAACCCTCTGAGCAGTACTTC
>-|-|TRBJ1-5|TRBV7-6|16
CASSPRGGVSNQPQHF
TGTGCCAGCAGCCCAAGGGGGGGGGTGAGCAATCAGCCCCAGCATTTT
>TRBD1|-|TRBJ2-1|TRBV6-4|16
CASSARGTGRVNEQFF
TGTGCCAGCAGTGCTAGAGGGACAGGCCGCGTCAATGAGCAGTTCTTC
>-|few|TRBJ1-2|TRBV7-8|13
CASSLVLGDGYTF
TGTGCCAGCAGCTTAGTGTTGGGAGATGGCTACACCTTC
>-|few|TRBJ1-2|TRBV11-2|15
CASSLSPGGNYGYTF
TGTGCCAGCAGCTTATCCCCGGGGGGGAACTATGGCTACACCTTC
>-|-|TRBJ1-4|TRBV27|16
CASSTPLGVANEKLFF
TGTGCCAGCAGTACGCCATTAGGGGTGGCTAATGAAAAACTGTTTTTT
>-|-|TRBJ1-2|TRBV19|15
CASSIGRQGSNGYTF
TGTGCCAGTAGTATAGGTCGCCAGGGCTCAAATGGCTACACCTTC
>-|-|TRBJ1-6|TRBV6-5|12
CASSYPNSPLHF
TGTGCCAGCAGTTACCCTAATTCACCCCTCCACTTT
>-|-|TRBJ1-2|TRBV7-8|12
CASSLEPGGYTF
TGTGCCAGCAGCTTAGAACCCGGTGGCTACACCTTC
>-|-|TRBJ1-5|TRBV6-1|16
CASSEEGRGAHQPQHF
TGTGCCAGCAGTGAAGAGGGGCGAGGGGCACATCAGCCCCAGCATTTT
>TRBD2|-|TRBJ2-7|TRBV6-6|15
CASSYARDYSYEQYF
TGTGCCAGCAGTTACGCCCGGGACTACTCCTACGAGCAGTACTTC
>-|-|TRBJ2-7|TRBV7-2|14
CASSLDPRAYEQYF
TGTGCCAGCAGCTTAGACCCCCGCGCGTACGAGCAGTACTTC
>TRBD2|-|TRBJ2-3|TRBV27|16
CASSLFAGVGTDTQYF
TGTGCCAGCAGTTTATTTGCGGGGGTAGGGACAGATACGCAGTATTTT
>TRBD1|once|TRBJ2-7|TRBV7-6|16
CASSLAGQVSSYEQYF
TGTGCCAGCAGCTTAGCGGGACAGGTTAGCTCCTACGAGCAGTACTTC
>-|-|TRBJ1-1|TRBV5-1|14
CASSYSGYGSEAFF
TGCGCCAGCAGCTATTCGGGGTACGGGAGTGAAGCTTTCTTT
>-|-|TRBJ1-4|TRBV4-1|16
CASSQDVGDGNEKLFF
TGCGCCAGCAGCCAAGATGTCGGAGACGGTAATGAAAAACTGTTTTTT
>-|-|TRBJ2-7|TRBV7-8|15
CASSLLGQGGYEQYF
TGTGCCAGCAGCTTATTGGGCCAAGGGGGCTACGAGCAGTACTTC
>-|few|TRBJ2-7|TRBV9|13
CASSVTPDHEQYF
TGTGCCAGCAGCGTAACCCCTGATCACGAGCAGTACTTC
>-|-|TRBJ2-5|TRBV18|11
CASSPEETQYF
TGTGCCAGCTCACCCGAAGAGACCCAGTACTTC
>-|once|TRBJ1-5|TRBV5-1|15
CASSPYVGGNQPQHF
TGCGCCAGCAGCCCCTATGTGGGGGGGAATCAGCCCCAGCATTTT
>-|-|TRBJ1-4|TRBV2|14
CASSGQFGSEKLFF
TGTGCCAGCAGCGGACAATTTGGCAGTGAAAAACTGTTTTTT
>-|-|TRBJ2-7|TRBV7-9|13
CASSKEEQYEQYF
TGTGCCAGCAGCAAGGAGGAGCAGTACGAGCAGTACTTC
>TRBD1|-|TRBJ2-7|TRBV6-5|13
CASSYWTGDEQYF
TGTGCCAGCAGTTACTGGACAGGGGACGAGCAGTACTTC
>-|-|TRBJ1-3|TRBV2|17
CASSGAGNGRSGNTIYF
TGTGCCAGCAGTGGGGCAGGGAACGGACGCTCTGGAAACACCATATATTTT
>TRBD1|-|TRBJ1-1|TRBV20-1|15
CSASPGGRMNTEAFF
TGCAGTGCTAGTCCAGGGGGGAGGATGAACACTGAAGCTTTCTTT
>TRBD2|-|TRBJ2-1|TRBV7-9|12
CASSHQRGGEFF
TGTGCCAGCAGCCACCAGCGGGGGGGGGAGTTCTTC
>-|-|TRBJ1-2|TRBV7-9|17
CASSHGGDRAVSGGYTF
TGTGCCAGCAGTCACGGAGGAGACCGGGCTGTGTCGGGTGGCTACACCTTC
>-|-|TRBJ2-2|TRBV30|11
CAWRGEGELFF
TGTGCCTGGAGGGGGGAGGGGGAGCTGTTTTTT
>TRBD1|-|TRBJ2-1|TRBV7-9|15
CASSLGQGIFDEQFF
TGTGCCAGCAGCTTGGGACAGGGTATTTTCGATGAGCAGTTCTTC
>-|-|TRBJ2-7|TRBV7-3|14
CASSLTVSNGEQYF
TGTGCCAGCAGCTTAACGGTCTCAAACGGCGAGCAGTACTTC